What follows are 28 T cell receptor beta chains derived from one specimen sequenced in a study of cytomegalovirus exposure and HLA in healthy donors. The PCR contained 60 Vbeta and 13 Jbeta primers. Some clones are missing from TCRdb's copy, which holds only in-frame ones; the method was immunoSEQ multiplex PCR. The repertoire has 150,000 to 200,000 clones, 76% of them found once; the top ten carry around 1.5%. Sequenced input: PBMCs. These TCRs come from a man younger than 30 in good health and CMV-seronegative.

The rearrangement uses TRBV5-1 and TRBJ2-7; 8 bases are a match to TRBD1. The V gene end was trimmed by 4 bases and the J gene end by 5 bases; junction bases not matched to a gene: 8. CDR1 is SGHRS and CDR2 is YFSETQ in the germline V gene. The CDR3 runs to 14 residues. CDR3 protein: CASSKPTGVDEQYF. Written as DNA, the CDR3 is TGCGCCAGCAGCAAACCGACAGGGGTAGACGAGCAGTACTTC.

J is TRBJ2-7 and V is TRBV11-2; possibly TRBD2 for D (5 bases). This CDR3 spans 16 amino acids. Trimming shortened V by 1 base and J by 0 bases, and 13 bases separated the two germline ends. Germline loops: CDR1 SGHAT, CDR2 FQNNGV. The CDR3 region is CASSLGRLSDSYEQYF. CDR3 bases: TGTGCCAGCAGCTTAGGGAGGCTGTCCGACTCCTACGAGCAGTACTTC.

The chain has TRBV7-6 and TRBJ1-3, with D tentatively TRBD1 (5 bases). The CDR3 length is 15 residues. Germline CDR1 reads SGHVS; CDR2 reads FNYEAQ. V was cut by 4 bases and J by 4 bases, with 14 bases left in between. In DNA form, the CDR3 reads TGTGCCAGCAGCTCCGGGGGGGGTCTAGGAAACACCATATATTTT. Translated, it gives CASSSGGGLGNTIYF.

V and J are TRBV4-2 and TRBJ2-5, with TRBD1 identical over 11 bases. The end of the DNA is better explained by TRBJ2-7, so the J call may be wrong. The CDR3 extends over 16 amino acids. Germline-derived CDR1 and CDR2 are LGHNA and YNFKEQ. The chain's CDR3 is CASSQDPGTGGYEQYF. The CDR3 DNA is TGTGCCAGCAGCCAAGATCCCGGGACAGGGGGCTACGAGCAGTACTTC.

The V gene is TRBV5-4, the J gene TRBJ2-5, with D perhaps TRBD2 (6 bases). This CDR3 region has 14 residues. The V gene lost 3 bases and the J gene lost 5 bases, with 14 bases spanning the gap. The germline CDR1 and CDR2 sequences are SGHNT and YYREEE (reference sequence). CDR3 in DNA: TGTGCCAGCAGCTCAATAGCTAGCGCGGAGACCCAGTACTTC. Translation: CASSSIASAETQYF.

The CDR3 spells CASSRLAGSGETQYF. DNA of the CDR3: TGTGCCAGCAGTCGACTAGCGGGGTCCGGGGAGACCCAGTACTTC. The V gene is TRBV11-2, the J gene TRBJ2-5, with 11 bases that match TRBD2. After removal of 6 bases from V and 5 bases from J, the junction contained 8 bases not matched to a gene. CDR1 SGHAT and CDR2 FQNNGV come from the germline V gene. CDR3 length equals 15 residues.

This sequence joins TRBV10-1 and TRBJ1-1; no clear D gene. This CDR3 has 13 amino acids. Germline lookup yields CDR1 WNHNN and CDR2 SYGVQD (reference sequence). Trimming removed 0 bases from V and 12 bases from J, with 14 bases in between. Here the CDR3 reads CASSESGGGSSFF. The CDR3 DNA follows: TGCGCCAGCAGTGAGTCGGGTGGAGGCTCGTCTTTCTTT.

The sample holds one count of this clone. This sequence joins TRBV27 and TRBJ2-5; 8 bases are shared with TRBD2. Germline CDR1 reads MNHEY; CDR2 reads SMNVEV (reference sequence). The V and J ends lost 5 bases and 9 bases, in that order; junction bases with no gene match: 11. This CDR3 comprises 14 residues. CDR3 nucleotide sequence: TGTGCCAGCAGTCCCGGGGGGGGGTCGACGCCCCAGTACTTC. Encoded protein: CASSPGGGSTPQYF.

The chain is built from TRBV9 and TRBJ2-5, with a possible D match to TRBD1 (6 bases). V shed 5 bases and J shed 2 bases, with 16 bases lying between them. Per the germline V gene, CDR1 is SGDLS and CDR2 is YYNGEE. CDR3 length: 15 amino acids. This CDR3 is CASRPQGLPQETQYF. The CDR3 DNA reads TGTGCCAGCAGGCCCCAGGGGCTACCTCAAGAGACCCAGTACTTC. The full variable domain, in which reference TRBV9 and TRBJ2-5 provide the parts outside the CDR3, is DSGVTQTPKHLITATGQRVTLRCSPRSGDLSVYWYQQSLDQGLQFLIQYYNGEERAKGNILERFSAQQFPDLHSELNLSSLELGDSALYFCASRPQGLPQETQYFGPGTRLLVL.

This clone was recorded a few times. The gene calls are TRBV5-4 and TRBJ2-3, with TRBD2 identical over 9 bases. This CDR3 comprises 16 residues. Trimming cost V 4 bases and J 10 bases; bases outside gene matches: 16. Germline CDR1 SGHNT, CDR2 YYREEE (reference sequence). The CDR3 protein is CASSPTGTSPTGAQYF. CDR3 coding DNA: TGTGCCAGCAGCCCGACCGGGACTAGCCCCACAGGGGCGCAGTATTTT.

The sample holds a few counts of this clone. The V call is TRBV28, the J call TRBJ1-2; TRBD1 matches at 12 bases. This CDR3 spans 16 amino acids. The germline gives CDR1 MDHEN, CDR2 SYDVKM. V was clipped by 6 bases and J by 3 bases; unmatched bases: 8. The CDR3 here is CASSRDRGRSDYGYTF. DNA of the CDR3: TGTGCCAGCAGCCGGGACAGGGGGCGTTCGGACTATGGCTACACCTTC.

This clone was seen a handful of times. The J gene is TRBJ2-7, the V gene TRBV6-1, with D perhaps TRBD2 (6 bases). CDR1 and CDR2 from the germline V gene are MNHNS and SASEGT. The CDR3 length is 15 residues. The V end was cut by 1 base, the J end by 2 bases, with 12 bases between. The chain's CDR3 is CASSEGGVAPYEQYF. The CDR3 nucleotides read TGTGCCAGCAGTGAAGGCGGGGTGGCCCCCTACGAGCAGTACTTC.

Details on this clone: At the DNA level, this CDR3 is encoded by other sequences in the same sample as well. The chain carries TRBV29-1 and TRBJ1-1; tentative D call: TRBD1 (5 bases). CDR3 length equals 13 residues. V lost 6 bases to trimming and J lost 1 base, with 12 bases between them. Looked up from germline, CDR1 is SQVTM and CDR2 is ANQGSEA. This CDR3 reads CSVSGRANTEAFF. CDR3 DNA: TGCAGCGTCTCGGGCAGGGCGAACACTGAAGCTTTCTTT.

J is TRBJ2-2 and V is TRBV5-1; tentative D call: TRBD1 (6 bases). The CDR3 consists of 15 residues. Trimming took 4 bases from V and 3 from J, leaving 13 bases between them. CDR1 and CDR2 from the germline V gene are SGHRS and YFSETQ. In DNA form, the CDR3 reads TGCGCCAGCAGCCCCAGGGGTGCGGACACCGGGGAGCTGTTTTTT. It is translated as CASSPRGADTGELFF. The full variable domain, with the rest looked up from reference TRBV5-1 and TRBJ2-2, is KAGVTQTPRYLIKTRGQQVTLSCSPISGHRSVSWYQQTPGQGLQFLFEYFSETQRNKGNFPGRFSGRQFSNSRSEMNVSTLELGDSALYLCASSPRGADTGELFFGEGSRLTVL.

J is TRBJ1-5 and V is TRBV6-5; tentative D call: TRBD1 (6 bases). The CDR3 totals 16 residues. V shed 6 bases and J shed 1 base, with 16 bases lying between them. CDR1 MNHEY and CDR2 SVGAGI come from the germline V gene. CDR3 bases: TGTGCCAGCAGATACCGACAGGACCTAAGCAATCAGCCCCAGCATTTT. It specifies CASRYRQDLSNQPQHF.

The J gene is TRBJ2-2, the V gene TRBV5-1; 8 bases agree with TRBD2. The J segment lost 6 bases and the V segment lost 4 bases, leaving 8 bases of the junction unmatched. Germline CDR1 reads SGHRS; CDR2 reads YFSETQ. The CDR3 loop spans 15 amino acids. CDR3: CASSPGTSSPGELFF. The CDR3 nucleotides are TGCGCCAGCAGCCCAGGGACTAGTTCTCCCGGGGAGCTGTTTTTT.

The rearrangement links TRBV28 to TRBJ1-4, with 9 nucleotides matching TRBD1. The CDR3 totals 15 residues. J lost 8 bases, V lost 6 bases, and 10 bases had no gene match. CDR1 and CDR2 (germline): MDHEN, SYDVKM. The CDR3 loop reads CASSPRQGVYEKLFF. The CDR3 nucleotides read TGTGCCAGCAGCCCCCGACAGGGGGTTTACGAAAAACTGTTTTTT.

The gene calls are TRBV7-6 and TRBJ2-3; 7 bases line up with TRBD1. This CDR3 comprises 14 residues. With V trimmed by 5 bases and J by 2 bases, 4 bases remained unmatched. The germline gives CDR1 SGHVS, CDR2 FNYEAQ. This CDR3 is CASSAGQVTDTQYF. The CDR3 bases are TGTGCCAGCAGCGCCGGACAGGTCACAGATACGCAGTATTTT.

This sequence joins TRBV25-1 and TRBJ1-4, with D hard to call. The CDR3 loop spans 15 amino acids. Germline CDR1 is MGHDK and CDR2 is SYGVNS. V lost 6 bases, J lost 5 bases, and 16 bases lay in between. The CDR3 DNA reads TGTGCCAGCAGGGAGACCGGACTGATGAATGAAAAACTGTTTTTT. Amino acid sequence: CASRETGLMNEKLFF.

The chain is built from TRBV7-3 and TRBJ2-7; 7 bases agree with TRBD1. Per germline, CDR1 SGHTA and CDR2 FQGTGA. This CDR3 region has 14 residues. V lost 6 bases, J lost 3 bases, and 8 bases stayed unmatched. CDR3: CASREPGQFYEQYF. The CDR3 nucleotides are TGTGCCAGCAGAGAGCCGGGACAGTTCTACGAGCAGTACTTC.

This chain uses TRBV10-1 with TRBJ2-7; 8 bases agree with TRBD2. This CDR3 has 16 amino acids. Germline V gene data show CDR1 as WNHNN and CDR2 as SYGVQD (reference sequence). V dropped 11 bases and J dropped 0; count of bases not matched to a gene: 15. The CDR3 nucleotides are TGCGCCCGTCTGGGGGGTAGCGGGACCAGCTCCTACGAGCAGTACTTC. It codes for CARLGGSGTSSYEQYF.

The J gene is TRBJ1-2, the V gene TRBV27; TRBD1 agrees at 10 bases. This CDR3 comprises 14 residues. From germline, CDR1 is MNHEY and CDR2 SMNVEV (reference sequence). V trimming: 5 bases; J trimming: 2 bases; junction bases outside the gene matches: 2. CDR3: CASSGGQGNYGYTF. CDR3 in DNA: TGTGCCAGCAGTGGGGGACAGGGGAACTATGGCTACACCTTC.

The V gene is TRBV7-9, the J gene TRBJ1-1; D ambiguous. This CDR3 region has 11 residues. Germline V gene sequence: CDR1 SEHNR, CDR2 FQNEAQ (reference sequence). The V end was cut by 5 bases, the J end by 7 bases, with 8 bases between. CDR3 sequence reads: CASSEASEAFF. Here the CDR3 DNA reads TGTGCCAGCAGCGAGGCGAGTGAAGCTTTCTTT.

In this sample, this clone turned up a few times. The rearrangement links TRBV30 to TRBJ1-4; no definite D call. With 0 bases removed from V and 8 bases from J, the gap between germline ends came to 13 bases. CDR1 is GTSNPN and CDR2 is SVGIG in the germline V gene (reference sequence). The CDR3 length is 14 residues. CDR3 sequence: CAWSVPGIPEKLFF. The CDR3 coding sequence is TGTGCCTGGAGTGTACCGGGGATCCCGGAAAAACTGTTTTTT.

This chain links TRBV11-2 with TRBJ2-7, with 8 positions matching TRBD2. The J segment lost 6 bases and the V segment lost 4 bases, leaving 11 bases of the junction unmatched. The CDR3 length is 15 residues. From germline, CDR1 is SGHAT and CDR2 FQNNGV. This CDR3 is CASSSTGGPASEQYF. The DNA of the CDR3 is TGTGCCAGCAGCTCCACGGGAGGGCCTGCCTCCGAGCAGTACTTC.

This chain uses TRBV9 with TRBJ1-4, with a tentative D call TRBD1 (6 bases). V was pared by 4 bases and J by 0 bases, with 10 bases between. Germline V lookup: CDR1 SGDLS, CDR2 YYNGEE. This CDR3 contains 15 residues. The CDR3 loop reads CASSSRTATNEKLFF. The CDR3 DNA follows: TGTGCCAGCAGCAGCCGGACAGCAACTAATGAAAAACTGTTTTTT. Full variable domain (rest looked up from reference TRBV9 and TRBJ1-4): DSGVTQTPKHLITATGQRVTLRCSPRSGDLSVYWYQQSLDQGLQFLIQYYNGEERAKGNILERFSAQQFPDLHSELNLSSLELGDSALYFCASSSRTATNEKLFFGSGTQLSVL.

The chain carries TRBV10-2 and TRBJ2-1; TRBD2 agrees at 10 bases. The CDR3 has 19 residues. Looked up from germline, CDR1 is WSHSY and CDR2 is SAAADI. V shed 0 bases and J 0 bases; nucleotides not matched to a gene: 8. The CDR3 is CASSESRLAGATSYNEQFF. CDR3 nucleotide sequence: TGCGCCAGCAGTGAGTCGAGGCTAGCGGGAGCAACCTCCTACAATGAGCAGTTCTTC.

J is TRBJ1-2 and V is TRBV5-1; 10 bases are a match to TRBD1. Losses at the gene ends were 5 bases for V and 2 bases for J; bases not matched to a gene: 9. The germline V gene has CDR1 SGHRS and CDR2 YFSETQ. The CDR3 is 16 residues long. This chain's CDR3 is CASSPIPGQGNYGYTF. As DNA, the CDR3 is TGCGCCAGCAGTCCGATACCGGGACAGGGGAACTATGGCTACACCTTC.